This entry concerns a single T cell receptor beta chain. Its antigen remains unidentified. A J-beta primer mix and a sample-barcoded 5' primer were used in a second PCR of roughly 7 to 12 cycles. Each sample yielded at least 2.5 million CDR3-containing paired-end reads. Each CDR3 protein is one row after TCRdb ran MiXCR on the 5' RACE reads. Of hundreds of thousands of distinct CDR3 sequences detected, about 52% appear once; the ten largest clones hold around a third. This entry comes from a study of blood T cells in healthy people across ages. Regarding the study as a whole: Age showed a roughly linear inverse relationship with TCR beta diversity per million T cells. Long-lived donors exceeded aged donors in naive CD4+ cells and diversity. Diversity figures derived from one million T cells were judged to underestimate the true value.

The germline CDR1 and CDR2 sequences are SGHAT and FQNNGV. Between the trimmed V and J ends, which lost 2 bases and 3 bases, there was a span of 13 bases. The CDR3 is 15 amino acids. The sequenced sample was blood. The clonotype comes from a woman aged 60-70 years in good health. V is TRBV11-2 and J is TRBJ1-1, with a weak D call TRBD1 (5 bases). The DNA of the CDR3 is TGTGCCAGCAGCTTAATCCCAGGGAAGGACACTGAAGCTTTCTTT. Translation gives CASSLIPGKDTEAFF.